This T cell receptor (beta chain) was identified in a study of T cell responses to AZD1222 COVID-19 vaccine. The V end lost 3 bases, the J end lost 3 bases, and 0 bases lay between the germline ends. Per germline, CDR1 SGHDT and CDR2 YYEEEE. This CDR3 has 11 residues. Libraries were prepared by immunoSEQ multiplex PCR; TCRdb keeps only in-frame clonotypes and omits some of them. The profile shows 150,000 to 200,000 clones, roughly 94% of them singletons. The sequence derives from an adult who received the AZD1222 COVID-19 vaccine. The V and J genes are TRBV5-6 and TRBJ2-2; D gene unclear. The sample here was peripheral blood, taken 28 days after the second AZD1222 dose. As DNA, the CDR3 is TGTGCCAGCAGCTACACCGGGGAGCTGTTTTTT. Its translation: CASSYTGELFF.